This T cell receptor beta chain was obtained from a study of shared clonotypes between healthy human individuals. Background on the study: The donors, a couple of women and a few men, were aged 18 to 49.

The CDR3 runs to 16 residues. Germline loops: CDR1 SSHAT, CDR2 FNYEAQ (reference sequence). Original processing methods: ImmunoSEQ only sent back junction sequences with no quality scores, so filtering was done differently. This table comes from immunoSEQ multiplex PCR, and its TCRdb copy is limited to in-frame clones, with some not included. V and J calls and clone size follow that table, whereas D and trimming were derived from the DNA. There are 400,000 to 600,000 clones in the sample; 75% to 80% occur only once, and around 13% lies in the top ten. As to this clone: The junction differs from germline at one of its ends, possibly a read error.

Material: PBMCs. The TCR comes from a woman in her thirties or forties in good health. Some clones in this sample may be carry-over from other donors' samples. The chain combines TRBV7-7 with TRBJ2-7, with D perhaps TRBD1 or TRBD2 (5 bases each). The CDR3 nucleotides read TGTGCTAGCAGCAAGAAACAGGCGCCGACTACCTACGAGCAGTACTTC. Its protein product is CASSKKQAPTTYEQYF.